This TCR beta chain was recorded in a study of tumor-infiltrating lymphocytes in primary liver carcinoma. General observations from the study: Each sample was bulk and unsorted; consequently, CD4+ and CD8+ repertoires were not compared.

CDR1 and CDR2 (germline): SGHAT, FQNNGV. The length of the CDR3 is 15 residues. V was pared by 0 bases and J by 5 bases, with 8 bases between. This clonotype was found many times. Its antigen is still unknown. Alongside blood RNA obtained from unsorted whole blood, germline DNA was also extracted. The researchers produced TCR beta cDNA from 450 to 600 ng total RNA with a constant-region primer. TCR beta libraries came from three nested multiplex PCR rounds using slightly modified ARM-PCR. Running nine to ten cycles apiece, the first two PCR rounds relied on TRBV1-TRBV30 forward primers together with a C-beta reverse primer. TCRdb re-called the multiplex PCR reads through MiXCR, storing one row per CDR3 protein. The data contain around 210,000 distinct CDR3 sequences, about 65% of them singletons.

The V gene is TRBV11-2, the J gene TRBJ1-6; D is uncertain. The TCR originated in an older woman with primary liver carcinoma and hepatitis B virus infection. Sequences were obtained from peripheral blood. The CDR3 reads CASSLERSNNSPLHF. The CDR3, as DNA: TGTGCCAGCAGCTTAGAAAGGTCGAATAATTCACCCCTCCACTTT.